A single sample gave rise to the 29 T cell receptor beta chains below, sequenced in a study of identical twins. TCRdb recomputed calls from the 5' RACE reads with MiXCR, one row per CDR3 protein. The data hold around 680,000 distinct CDR3 sequences, with 8.6% observed a single time. These data were also reused for a study on yellow fever vaccine responses in identical twins.

The sequencing sample was made of PBMCs. These receptors all stem from a woman under 30 in good health.

This clonotype was seen only a few times. In DNA, the CDR3 is TGTGCCAGCAGTCCCTCCCCGACAGGGCGTGAGCAGTTCTTC. Translating gives CASSPSPTGREQFF. The gene calls are TRBV7-2 and TRBJ2-1, with 7 bases aligning to TRBD1. The CDR3 is 14 amino acids. Trimming at V came to 6 bases and at J to 9 bases, leaving 11 bases not matched to a gene. Germline CDR1 and CDR2: SGHTA and FQGNSA.

In its sample, this clonotype was seen a few times. The rearrangement joins TRBV6-2 or TRBV6-3 to TRBJ1-1; D gene uncertain. CDR1 is MNHEY, CDR2 SVGEGT, per germline. The V gene lost 2 bases and the J gene lost 1 base, with 14 bases spanning the gap. The CDR3 has 16 amino acids. CDR3 in DNA: TGTGCCAGCAGTTACCCACCGGTCGCTTGGAACACTGAAGCTTTCTTT. This gives the protein CASSYPPVAWNTEAFF.

The rearrangement uses TRBV5-1 and TRBJ1-4; 7 bases line up with TRBD1. The V gene's germline CDR1 is SGHRS and CDR2 YFSETQ. CDR3 length: 16 amino acids. The J segment lost 0 bases and the V segment lost 4 bases, leaving 6 bases of the junction unmatched. The CDR3 coding sequence is TGCGCCAGCAGCCTGGGACAGTCTGCAACTAATGAAAAACTGTTTTTT. The encoded protein is CASSLGQSATNEKLFF.

This clonotype appeared a few times. The chain uses TRBV7-9 and TRBJ2-7; D is perhaps TRBD1 or TRBD2 (5 bases each). The germline V gene encodes CDR1 SEHNR and CDR2 FQNEAQ (reference sequence). There are 12 residues in the CDR3. V was clipped by 10 bases and J by 1 base, with 11 bases between them. The CDR3 protein is CATRGYSYEQYF. The DNA of the CDR3 is TGTGCCACCCGGGGCTATTCCTACGAGCAGTACTTC.

The CDR3 spells CASSDPGLAPDTQYF. The CDR3, as DNA: TGTGCCAGCAGTGACCCGGGACTAGCTCCAGATACGCAGTATTTT. V and J are TRBV28 and TRBJ2-3; 9 bases align to TRBD2. This CDR3 contains 15 residues. With V trimmed by 5 bases and J by 4 bases, 7 bases remained unmatched. The germline V gene has CDR1 MDHEN and CDR2 SYDVKM.

The chain's CDR3 is CASRLGMGYEQYF. The CDR3 bases are TGTGCCAGCAGACTGGGAATGGGCTACGAGCAGTACTTC. The chain combines TRBV12-3 or TRBV12-4 with TRBJ2-7, with D unresolved. The CDR3 totals 13 residues. Trimming removed 6 bases at V and 3 bases at J, with 12 bases between.

This clonotype was seen a few times. The chain recombines TRBV7-3 with TRBJ2-5; D may correspond to TRBD1 or TRBD2 (5 bases each). With 5 bases removed from V and 4 bases from J, the gap between germline ends came to 14 bases. Germline V lookup: CDR1 SGHTA, CDR2 FQGTGA. The CDR3 has 14 residues. CDR3 sequence (DNA): TGTGCCAGCAGCCTACGGGGCGGAGGAGAGACCCAGTACTTC. Encoded protein: CASSLRGGGETQYF. The full variable domain, completed using reference TRBV7-3 and TRBJ2-5, is GAGVSQTPSNKVTEKGKYVELRCDPISGHTALYWYRQSLGQGPEFLIYFQGTGAADDSGLPNDRFFAVRPEGSVSTLKIQRTERGDSAVYLCASSLRGGGETQYFGPGTRLLVL.

In its sample, this clonotype was seen a few times. The chain carries TRBV29-1 and TRBJ2-7; D not resolved. The CDR3 totals 11 residues. From germline, CDR1 is SQVTM and CDR2 ANQGSEA. V was trimmed by 7 bases and J by 4 bases, leaving 11 bases between them. The CDR3 protein is CSAGNGYEQYF. The CDR3 DNA reads TGCAGCGCTGGGAACGGGTACGAGCAGTACTTC.

This rearrangement joins TRBV30 to TRBJ1-5; 8 bases are a match to TRBD1. Germline V gene data show CDR1 as GTSNPN and CDR2 as SVGIG (reference sequence). The CDR3 is 16 amino acids. V was clipped by 1 base and J by 3 bases; unmatched bases: 8. Here the CDR3 DNA reads TGTGCCTGGAGTGCGCCCGGGACAGGCTTCAATCAGCCCCAGCATTTT. This translates into CAWSAPGTGFNQPQHF.

In its sample, this clonotype was seen a few times. V gene TRBV20-1 combines with J gene TRBJ2-2; D remains ambiguous. Germline V gives CDR1 DFQATT, CDR2 SNEGSKA (reference sequence). The CDR3 length is 13 residues. V was pared by 5 bases and J by 5 bases, with 12 bases between. Here the CDR3 reads CSADASRTGELFF. In nucleotides, the CDR3 is TGCAGTGCTGATGCCAGTAGAACCGGGGAGCTGTTTTTT.

A few counts support this clonotype. CDR3 residues: CAISEKTRSEGKIKNIQYF. The CDR3 coding sequence is TGTGCCATCAGTGAGAAAACAAGGTCGGAGGGGAAGATCAAAAACATTCAGTACTTC. The chain has TRBV10-3 and TRBJ2-4; D may be TRBD2 (6 bases). The CDR3 runs to 19 residues. Germline V lookup: CDR1 ENHRY, CDR2 SYGVKD. Trimming took off 2 bases at V and 3 bases at J, with 23 bases between the two ends.

This clonotype was picked up a small number of times. V is TRBV6-1 and J is TRBJ1-1; 9 nucleotides match TRBD1. The V gene end was trimmed by 4 bases and the J gene end by 4 bases; junction bases not matched to a gene: 4. Looked up from germline, CDR1 is MNHNS and CDR2 is SASEGT. CDR3 length equals 14 residues. The CDR3 loop is CASSGTGEFTEAFF. The CDR3 coding sequence is TGTGCCAGCAGTGGGACAGGGGAATTCACTGAAGCTTTCTTT.

This chain connects TRBV7-9 to TRBJ1-5, with a weak D call TRBD1 (6 bases). Per germline, CDR1 SEHNR and CDR2 FQNEAQ (reference sequence). This CDR3 spans 15 amino acids. Trimming took off 0 bases at V and 7 bases at J, with 13 bases between the two ends. CDR3 residues: CASSLAGAPGQPQHF. CDR3 in DNA: TGTGCCAGCAGCTTAGCGGGGGCGCCAGGGCAGCCCCAGCATTTT.

V gene TRBV9 combines with J gene TRBJ2-7, with D possibly TRBD1 on 6 matching bases. The CDR3 has 13 amino acids. V lost 1 base and J lost 5, with 10 bases in between. Germline CDR1 SGDLS, CDR2 YYNGEE. Written as DNA, the CDR3 is TGTGCCAGCAGCGTACAGGGGTACGACGAGCAGTACTTC. Protein product: CASSVQGYDEQYF.

This clonotype was counted a few times. J is TRBJ1-2 and V is TRBV4-3, with 7 bases lining up with TRBD1. J lost 8 bases, V lost 0 bases, and 6 bases had no gene match. Germline-derived CDR1 and CDR2 are LGHNA and YSLEER. The CDR3 has 14 residues. Here the CDR3 DNA reads TGCGCCAGCAGCCAAGAACGGGACAGCGAAGGCTACACCTTC. Amino acids: CASSQERDSEGYTF.

The V gene is TRBV2, the J gene TRBJ1-5; D unresolved. CDR1 and CDR2 (germline): SNHLY, FYNNEI. Between the trimmed V and J ends, which lost 2 bases and 4 bases, there was a span of 12 bases. This CDR3 has 15 amino acids. The CDR3 protein is CASSEQGWQNQPQHF. In DNA form, the CDR3 reads TGTGCCAGCAGTGAACAAGGGTGGCAGAATCAGCCCCAGCATTTT.

V is TRBV10-3 and J is TRBJ2-3, with 10 bases aligning to TRBD1. From germline, CDR1 is ENHRY and CDR2 SYGVKD. The CDR3 is 14 residues long. V gave up 7 bases and J gave up 4 bases; unmatched junction bases: 5. The CDR3 sequence: CAITPGQGADTQYF. Written as DNA, the CDR3 is TGTGCCATCACGCCCGGACAGGGGGCAGATACGCAGTATTTT.

The chain carries TRBV14 and TRBJ1-4, with D perhaps matching TRBD1 (5 bases). The CDR3 runs to 12 residues. Between the trimmed V and J ends, which lost 1 base and 11 bases, there was a span of 8 bases. Germline V gene data show CDR1 as SGHDN and CDR2 as FVKESK. CDR3 loop: CASSQGTLKLFF. The DNA for the CDR3 is TGTGCCAGCAGCCAAGGGACACTGAAACTGTTTTTT.

The chain is built from TRBV6-7 and TRBJ1-2; no clear D. TRBV6-7 is classed as an ORF, of uncertain function. This CDR3 region has 13 residues. V lost 7 bases to trimming and J lost 4 bases, with 13 bases between them. The DNA for the CDR3 is TGTGCCAGCACCCAACAGAGAGTCTATGGCTACACCTTC. Translating gives CASTQQRVYGYTF.

The genes are TRBV2 and TRBJ1-1; D remains ambiguous. There are 14 residues in the CDR3. V gave up 3 bases and J gave up 0 bases, with 8 bases separating them. CDR1 is SNHLY, CDR2 FYNNEI, per germline. The CDR3 nucleotides are TGTGCCAGCAGTGAGGTGCTTTTGAACACTGAAGCTTTCTTT. This translates into CASSEVLLNTEAFF. Together with reference TRBV2 and TRBJ1-1, the CDR3 gives the full variable domain: EPEVTQTPSHQVTQMGQEVILRCVPISNHLYFYWYRQILGQKVEFLVSFYNNEISEKSEIFDDQFSVERPDGSNFTLKIRSTKLEDSAMYFCASSEVLLNTEAFFGQGTRLTVV.

The chain joins TRBV12-5 to TRBJ2-4; possibly TRBD1 for D (6 bases). The CDR3 runs 15 residues. Germline V gene data show CDR1 as LGHNT and CDR2 as FRNRAP. The CDR3 here is CASCRTEFAKNIQYF. DNA for the CDR3: TGTGCCTCCTGCCGGACAGAATTTGCCAAAAACATTCAGTACTTC.

The chain uses TRBV5-1 and TRBJ2-3; D is uncertain. This CDR3 spans 13 amino acids. From germline, CDR1 is SGHRS and CDR2 YFSETQ. The V and J ends lost 1 base and 2 bases respectively, with 5 bases between them. CDR3 loop: CASSLKVTDTQYF. Written as DNA, the CDR3 is TGCGCCAGCAGCTTGAAGGTCACAGATACGCAGTATTTT.

This chain links TRBV19 with TRBJ2-4, with TRBD1 identical over 10 bases. After removal of 5 bases from V and 5 bases from J, the junction contained 9 bases not matched to a gene. The CDR3 covers 16 residues. Germline V gene lookup returns CDR1 LNHDA and CDR2 SQIVND (reference sequence). CDR3 amino acids: CASSPDRGNYQNIQYF. The CDR3 nucleotides read TGTGCCAGTAGTCCGGACAGGGGGAATTACCAAAACATTCAGTACTTC.

The chain links TRBV20-1 to TRBJ2-7; a possible D gene is TRBD1 (5 bases). This CDR3 is 13 amino acids long. V was shortened by 1 base and J by 6 bases, with 13 bases between the two germline ends. Germline CDR1 is DFQATT and CDR2 is SNEGSKA (reference sequence). CDR3 sequence: CSARGHKGSEQYF. The CDR3 DNA reads as TGCAGTGCTAGAGGACATAAGGGGTCCGAGCAGTACTTC.

The sample holds a few counts of this clonotype. V and J are TRBV28 and TRBJ2-7, with D uncertain. The CDR3 is 13 residues long. Germline V gene sequence: CDR1 MDHEN, CDR2 SYDVKM. V lost 1 base, J lost 6 bases, and 10 bases lay in between. The CDR3 DNA follows: TGTGCCAGCAGTTTATATGTGGATAGCGAGCAGTACTTC. It yields the protein CASSLYVDSEQYF. Full variable domain (missing parts from reference TRBV28 and TRBJ2-7): DVKVTQSSRYLVKRTGEKVFLECVQDMDHENMFWYRQDPGLGLRLIYFSYDVKMKEKGDIPEGYSVSREKKERFSLILESASTNQTSMYLCASSLYVDSEQYFGPGTRLTVT.

The chain has TRBV29-1 and TRBJ2-7; TRBD2 agrees at 10 bases. The CDR3 sequence is 15 residues long. J lost 4 bases, V lost 7 bases, and 13 bases had no gene match. CDR1 and CDR2 from the germline V gene are SQVTM and ANQGSEA. CDR3 sequence (DNA): TGCAGCGCGCGGACCCAAGCGGGAGGGCCTTACGAGCAGTACTTC. Protein: CSARTQAGGPYEQYF.

The V call is TRBV6-2 or TRBV6-3, the J call TRBJ2-6; TRBD1 matches at 10 bases. This CDR3 region has 18 residues. Trimming removed 6 bases from V and 3 bases from J; junction bases left unmatched: 11. Germline CDR1 and CDR2: MNHEY and SVGEGT. CDR3: CASRAVGTGVGGANVLTF. CDR3 DNA sequence: TGTGCCAGCAGAGCCGTCGGGACAGGGGTAGGTGGGGCCAACGTCCTGACTTTC.

This clonotype was counted ten times or more. V is TRBV9 and J is TRBJ2-1; 8 bases match TRBD1. From germline, CDR1 is SGDLS and CDR2 YYNGEE. The CDR3 is 14 amino acids. V shed 0 bases, J shed 5 bases, and the junction held 1 base outside the gene matches. This CDR3 reads CASSVGTGHNEQFF. The CDR3, as DNA: TGTGCCAGCAGCGTAGGGACAGGGCACAATGAGCAGTTCTTC.

In its sample, this clonotype was seen many times. The chain joins TRBV13 to TRBJ2-1; weak D call: TRBD2 (6 bases). The V end lost 5 bases, the J end lost 8 bases, and 19 bases lay between the germline ends. The CDR3 sequence is 15 residues long. Germline-derived CDR1 and CDR2 are PRHDT and FYEKMQ (reference sequence). The CDR3 is CASSPGGVKQDEQFF. CDR3 DNA sequence: TGTGCCAGCAGCCCCGGCGGGGTCAAACAGGATGAGCAGTTCTTC.